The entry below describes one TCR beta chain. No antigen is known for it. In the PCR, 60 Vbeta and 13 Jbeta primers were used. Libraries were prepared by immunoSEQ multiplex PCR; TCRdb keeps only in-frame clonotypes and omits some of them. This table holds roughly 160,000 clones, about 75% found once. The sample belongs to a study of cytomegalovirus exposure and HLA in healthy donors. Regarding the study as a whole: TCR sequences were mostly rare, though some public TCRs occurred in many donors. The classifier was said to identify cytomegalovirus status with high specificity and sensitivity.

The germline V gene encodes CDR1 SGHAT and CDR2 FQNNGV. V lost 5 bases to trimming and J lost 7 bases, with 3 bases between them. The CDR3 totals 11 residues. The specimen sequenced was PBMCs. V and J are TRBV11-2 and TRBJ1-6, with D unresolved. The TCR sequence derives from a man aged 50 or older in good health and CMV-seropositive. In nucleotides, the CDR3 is TGTGCCAGCAGCCAAAATTCACCCCTCCACTTT. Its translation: CASSQNSPLHF.